The sequence of this T cell receptor (beta chain) was determined in a study of blood T cells in healthy people across ages. Points from the study as a whole: As naive T cell percentage varied, TCR beta diversity correlated strongly with it. Older age coincided with a roughly linear decline in TCR beta diversity per million T cells.

On this clonotype: Its antigen is currently unknown.

It was with a sample-barcoded 5' primer and a J-beta primer mix that a second PCR of about 6 to 11 cycles was run. TCRdb re-called the 5' RACE reads through MiXCR, storing one row per CDR3 protein. The sample shows around 820,000 distinct CDR3 sequences, around 25% of them seen only once. This sample was also put to use in a study of T cells of mothers and their children. That work states: Unrelated mother-child pairs always had slightly, but never significantly, lower normalized overlap than related pairs. Nobody spotted any persistent microchimeric T cell clones.

This receptor was obtained from a boy aged 5-17 years in good health. The material sequenced was blood.

The CDR3 DNA is TGTGCCAGCAGTCCTACAGGGGGCCCTAACTATGGCTACACCTTC. Protein: CASSPTGGPNYGYTF. The rearrangement uses TRBV28 and TRBJ1-2, with 9 bases lining up with TRBD1. V shed 5 bases and J 0 bases; nucleotides not matched to a gene: 4. The germline V gene has CDR1 MDHEN and CDR2 SYDVKM. This CDR3 contains 15 residues.